A selection of T cell receptor beta chains follows, all from one sample in a study of T-cell reconstitution after alpha-beta-depleted transplantation in children. From the PCR reads, TCRdb called clonotypes with MiXCR, one entry per CDR3 protein. The sample consists of approximately 420,000 distinct CDR3 sequences, roughly 10% of them appearing once. The material sequenced was PBMCs from the stem cell graft donor, taken from the stem cell graft. The receptors derive from a human donor who donated a stem cell graft to a child with acute myeloid leukemia. The CDR3 runs from the conserved cysteine through the conserved F or W. A D gene is named only where the DNA matches it firmly. A clone size is listed for some rows: how often the clone was seen (once, few, many), or a class if it is expanded.

d_gene	v_gene	j_gene	abundance	CDR3aa	CDR3nt
TRBD1	TRBV12-3/TRBV12-4	TRBJ2-3	.	CASNCYVGQGTDTQYF	TGTGCCAGCAATTGTTATGTTGGACAGGGTACCGATACGCAGTATTTT
.	TRBV27	TRBJ1-2	few	CASSLRGFYGYTF	TGTGCCAGCAGTTTAAGGGGCTTCTATGGCTACACCTTC
TRBD1	TRBV7-3	TRBJ1-4	.	CASSPRDREGNEKLFF	TGTGCCAGCAGCCCCCGGGACAGGGAGGGTAATGAAAAACTGTTTTTT
.	TRBV6-5	TRBJ2-1	many	CASREYNEQFF	TGTGCCAGCAGGGAGTACAATGAGCAGTTCTTC
TRBD1	TRBV12-3/TRBV12-4	TRBJ1-1	many	CASSGLGTGPTEAFF	TGTGCCAGCAGTGGCCTCGGGACAGGGCCCACTGAAGCTTTCTTT
.	TRBV30	TRBJ1-5	many	CALSSNSNQPQHF	TGTGCCCTCTCCAGTAATAGCAATCAGCCCCAGCATTTT
TRBD2	TRBV5-1	TRBJ2-7	few	CASSLVKTSGYEQYF	TGCGCCAGCAGCTTGGTCAAGACTAGCGGCTACGAGCAGTACTTC
.	TRBV5-1	TRBJ2-7	many	CASSLQGDLEQYF	TGCGCCAGCAGCTTGCAAGGGGACCTGGAGCAGTACTTC
TRBD1	TRBV15	TRBJ1-4	.	CATSTGGSREKLFF	TGTGCCACCTCGACAGGGGGTAGTCGTGAAAAACTGTTTTTT
TRBD2	TRBV7-8	TRBJ2-2	many	CASSRWTSGNTGELFF	TGTGCCAGCAGCCGTTGGACTAGCGGGAATACCGGGGAGCTGTTTTTT
TRBD1	TRBV20-1	TRBJ2-1	few	CSARVQGAGEQFF	TGCAGTGCTAGAGTGCAGGGGGCTGGTGAGCAGTTCTTC
TRBD2	TRBV12-3/TRBV12-4	TRBJ2-1	many	CASSLALAGGNEQFF	TGTGCCAGCAGTTTAGCACTAGCGGGAGGAAATGAGCAGTTCTTC
.	TRBV20-1	TRBJ1-5	many	CSAFDSLNQPQHF	TGCAGTGCTTTCGACAGCCTCAATCAGCCCCAGCATTTT